Presented here are 28 T cell receptor beta chains from one specimen sequenced in a study of blood T cell repertoires in COVID-19. The data were produced by immunoSEQ multiplex PCR, yet TCRdb's version contains in-frame clones alone and is incomplete. The sample includes 50,000 or so clones, about nine tenths of them seen just once. The sample was peripheral blood. The source of these receptors is a man between 50 and 59 years old with active COVID-19.

This chain links TRBV19 with TRBJ1-5; no reliable D call. CDR3 length equals 13 residues. V dropped 6 bases and J dropped 4 bases, with 10 bases sitting between them. Germline V CDR1 and CDR2: LNHDA, SQIVND (reference sequence). This chain's CDR3 is CASSGWENQPQHF. The DNA of the CDR3 is TGTGCCAGTAGCGGTTGGGAGAATCAGCCCCAGCATTTT. Supplemented by reference TRBV19 and TRBJ1-5, the full variable domain reads DGGITQSPKYLFRKEGQNVTLSCEQNLNHDAMYWYRQDPGQGLRLIYYSQIVNDFQKGDIAEGYSVSREKKESFPLTVTSAQKNPTAFYLCASSGWENQPQHFGDGTRLSIL.

This clone was picked up one time. V usage is TRBV2 and J usage is TRBJ2-7, with a tentative D call TRBD2 (5 bases). V was trimmed by 6 bases and J by 7 bases, leaving 25 bases between them. The germline gives CDR1 SNHLY, CDR2 FYNNEI. This CDR3 spans 16 amino acids. Here the CDR3 reads CASSNTDGGRFGEQYF. CDR3 nucleotides: TGTGCCAGCAGCAACACTGATGGAGGTCGGTTTGGAGAGCAGTACTTC.

As DNA, the CDR3 is TGTGCCAGCAGCTGGAACAGGGAGGATACGCAGTATTTT. Its protein product is CASSWNREDTQYF. The rearrangement joins TRBV5-4 to TRBJ2-3; the D gene is possibly TRBD1 (6 bases). Germline V gene lookup returns CDR1 SGHNT and CDR2 YYREEE (reference sequence). The CDR3 has 13 amino acids. With 3 bases removed from V and 6 bases from J, the gap between germline ends came to 11 bases.

The chain has TRBV6-5 and TRBJ1-1; TRBD1 matches at 11 bases. The CDR3 totals 14 residues. With 6 bases clipped from V and 9 bases from J, the junction kept 9 bases outside the gene matches. Germline V CDR1 and CDR2: MNHEY, SVGAGI. CDR3 protein: CASRKGTGGRKAFF. CDR3 in DNA: TGTGCCAGCAGAAAGGGGACAGGGGGGAGAAAAGCTTTCTTT.

Written as DNA, the CDR3 is TGTGCCAGCAGCGTTAACTCTGGAAACACCATATATTTT. Amino acid sequence: CASSVNSGNTIYF. The chain joins TRBV11-2 to TRBJ1-3; D gene uncertain. The CDR3 is made up of 13 amino acids. Trimming left V 5 bases short and J 0 bases short, with 5 bases between. CDR1 and CDR2 from the germline V gene are SGHAT and FQNNGV. Drawing the rest from reference TRBV11-2 and TRBJ1-3, the complete variable domain is EAGVAQSPRYKIIEKRQSVAFWCNPISGHATLYWYQQILGQGPKLLIQFQNNGVVDDSQLPKDRFSAERLKGVDSTLKIQPAKLEDSAVYLCASSVNSGNTIYFGEGSWLTVV.

CDR3 nucleotides: TGCGCCAGCAGCCAACCCCGCAGGGGGAACACTGAAGCTTTCTTT. This translates into CASSQPRRGNTEAFF. V and J are TRBV4-1 and TRBJ1-1; TRBD1 might be the D (6 bases). V was pared by 2 bases and J by 1 base, with 11 bases between. This CDR3 comprises 15 residues. Germline V CDR1 and CDR2: MGHRA, YSYEKL.

This sequence joins TRBV4-3 and TRBJ2-1, with 7 positions matching TRBD1. CDR3 length: 16 amino acids. Germline CDR1 and CDR2: LGHNA and YSLEER. Losses at the gene ends were 1 base for V and 3 bases for J; bases not matched to a gene: 6. Here the CDR3 DNA reads TGCGCCAGCAGCCAAGGGTCCAGGGGGTACTACAATGAGCAGTTCTTC. Encoded protein: CASSQGSRGYYNEQFF.

In nucleotides, the CDR3 is TGTGCCAGTAGTTTGCGGGCAGGGGGCCGCTATAATTCACCCCTCCACTTT. This encodes CASSLRAGGRYNSPLHF. This chain connects TRBV19 to TRBJ1-6; TRBD1 matches 8 bases. The CDR3 covers 17 residues. Germline CDR1 is LNHDA and CDR2 is SQIVND (reference sequence). The ends lost 5 bases at V and 3 bases at J; junction bases unmatched: 9.

This clone was counted many times. The genes are TRBV12-3 or TRBV12-4 and TRBJ2-1; no clear D. The CDR3 has 13 residues. The ends were cut back, 6 bases at V and 0 bases at J, with 6 bases in the middle. CDR3 protein: CASRPGSYNEQFF. The CDR3 bases are TGTGCCAGCAGACCGGGCTCCTACAATGAGCAGTTCTTC.

This clone was detected once. It is likely a read error, because the conserved phenylalanine at the end of the CDR3 is missing. The limits of the CDR3 on the DNA are not certain, so only TCRdb's listed CDR3 is given. The gene calls are TRBV12-3 or TRBV12-4 and TRBJ2-3; TRBD2 reflects the table's D call only, with no check against the DNA. Including both end residues, the CDR3 is 11 amino acids long. CDR3 protein: CASSLGSGIGL.

CDR3 in amino acids: CASSSRNSGGLKETQYF. In DNA, the CDR3 is TGTGCCAGCAGCTCGCGCAATAGCGGGGGGCTCAAAGAGACCCAGTACTTC. The V and J genes are TRBV11-2 and TRBJ2-5; 10 bases agree with TRBD2. V was pared by 4 bases and J by 3 bases, with 11 bases of the junction left unmatched. Per the germline V gene, CDR1 is SGHAT and CDR2 is FQNNGV. CDR3 length: 17 residues.

The chain joins TRBV12-3 or TRBV12-4 to TRBJ2-1; D remains unclear. This CDR3 spans 13 amino acids. Trimming shortened V by 5 bases and J by 3 bases, and 8 bases separated the two germline ends. The CDR3 DNA reads as TGTGCCAGCAGTAGCGCCTACTACAATGAGCAGTTCTTC. This gives the protein CASSSAYYNEQFF.

The rearrangement uses TRBV5-1 and TRBJ2-6; D perhaps matches TRBD1 (6 bases). V was pared by 0 bases and J by 0 bases, with 10 bases between. The germline V gene has CDR1 SGHRS and CDR2 YFSETQ. The length of the CDR3 is 17 residues. Written as DNA, the CDR3 is TGCGCCAGCAGCTTGGAGGGGGTTAACTCTGGGGCCAACGTCCTGACTTTC. The encoded protein is CASSLEGVNSGANVLTF.

J is TRBJ2-3 and V is TRBV2; 11 bases line up with TRBD2. J gave up 1 base and V 9 bases, and 9 bases lay outside the gene matches. CDR3 size: 16 residues. The V gene's germline CDR1 is SNHLY and CDR2 FYNNEI. The CDR3 sequence is CARRGSGRARTDTQYF. The DNA for the CDR3 is TGTGCCAGACGGGGTAGCGGGAGGGCCCGCACAGATACGCAGTATTTT.

The chain carries TRBV13 and TRBJ2-1; 12 bases are a match to TRBD2. With 2 bases clipped from V and 8 bases from J, the junction kept 7 bases outside the gene matches. Germline V gene data show CDR1 as PRHDT and CDR2 as FYEKMQ (reference sequence). This CDR3 spans 16 amino acids. CDR3 in DNA: TGTGCCAGCAGCTTAACCGGACTAGCGGGGTCGGATGAGCAGTTCTTC. Amino acids: CASSLTGLAGSDEQFF.

J is TRBJ1-4 and V is TRBV12-3 or TRBV12-4; no firm D call. Trimming removed 5 bases at V and 5 bases at J, with 9 bases between. This CDR3 region has 13 residues. The CDR3 sequence is CASSVGRNEKLFF. The CDR3 coding sequence is TGTGCCAGCAGTGTAGGGAGGAATGAAAAACTGTTTTTT.

J is TRBJ2-1 and V is TRBV12-3 or TRBV12-4, with D perhaps TRBD1 (6 bases). Trimming pared 6 bases from V and 9 bases from J, leaving 12 bases between. The CDR3 totals 12 residues. The CDR3 coding sequence is TGTGCCAGCAGCCAAACAGGGCGTGAGCAGTTCTTC. Translating it yields CASSQTGREQFF.

V and J are TRBV5-1 and TRBJ1-2; 8 bases map to TRBD1. This CDR3 contains 15 residues. V lost 0 bases, J lost 8 bases, and 9 bases stayed unmatched. Per the germline V gene, CDR1 is SGHRS and CDR2 is YFSETQ. The CDR3 protein is CASSLEQGVKVGYTF. In nucleotides, the CDR3 is TGCGCCAGCAGCTTGGAACAGGGGGTAAAAGTGGGCTACACCTTC. Filled out from reference TRBV5-1 and TRBJ1-2, the complete variable domain reads KAGVTQTPRYLIKTRGQQVTLSCSPISGHRSVSWYQQTPGQGLQFLFEYFSETQRNKGNFPGRFSGRQFSNSRSEMNVSTLELGDSALYLCASSLEQGVKVGYTFGSGTRLTVV.

V is TRBV25-1 and J is TRBJ1-2; 7 nucleotides line up with TRBD1. This CDR3 is 12 amino acids long. Unmatched junction bases numbered 2, after V lost 4 bases and J lost 6 bases. Germline loops: CDR1 MGHDK, CDR2 SYGVNS. The CDR3 bases are TGTGCCAGCAGTGGACAGGGAAATGGCTACACCTTC. It specifies CASSGQGNGYTF.

V and J are TRBV19 and TRBJ2-1; 14 nucleotides line up with TRBD2. V was clipped by 6 bases and J by 1 base; unmatched bases: 2. The length of the CDR3 is 16 residues. CDR1 is LNHDA and CDR2 is SQIVND in the germline V gene (reference sequence). The CDR3 protein is CASRRTSGGSYNEQFF. CDR3 DNA: TGTGCCAGTAGACGGACTAGCGGGGGGTCCTACAATGAGCAGTTCTTC.

The CDR3 region has the DNA TGTGCCAGCAGCGACGCGGGACCGCTCCAAGAGACCCAGTACTTC. Amino acids: CASSDAGPLQETQYF. V gene TRBV7-9 combines with J gene TRBJ2-5, with a tentative D call TRBD2 (6 bases). The V and J ends lost 5 bases and 1 base respectively, with 14 bases between them. The CDR3 spans 15 residues. Germline V gene sequence: CDR1 SEHNR, CDR2 FQNEAQ (reference sequence).

This clone appeared once. The rearrangement joins TRBV4-3 to TRBJ1-1, with D perhaps matching TRBD1 (6 bases). Per germline, CDR1 LGHNA and CDR2 YSLEER. The V and J ends lost 1 base and 2 bases respectively, with 11 bases between them. The CDR3 runs 15 residues. CDR3 region: CASSQGGGVNTEAFF. CDR3 DNA sequence: TGCGCCAGCAGCCAAGGAGGGGGGGTTAACACTGAAGCTTTCTTT.

The chain couples TRBV15 to TRBJ1-2, with 7 bases aligning to TRBD1. The J segment lost 2 bases and the V segment lost 4 bases, leaving 4 bases of the junction unmatched. The CDR3 is 14 amino acids. Germline assignment: CDR1 LNHNV and CDR2 YYDKDF (reference sequence). The CDR3 protein is CATSKARGNYGYTF. CDR3 sequence (DNA): TGTGCCACCAGCAAAGCCAGGGGGAACTATGGCTACACCTTC.

This clone was recorded only once. This chain joins TRBV5-1 and TRBJ1-1, with a weak D call TRBD1 (6 bases). This CDR3 contains 17 residues. Germline V gene lookup returns CDR1 SGHRS and CDR2 YFSETQ. Trimming left V 5 bases short and J 1 base short, with 21 bases between. The chain's CDR3 is CASSSLALGHSNTEAFF. Written as DNA, the CDR3 is TGCGCCAGCAGTTCCTTGGCGCTGGGACACTCGAACACTGAAGCTTTCTTT.

This rearrangement joins TRBV4-2 to TRBJ2-7, with D hard to call. This CDR3 comprises 14 residues. V lost 3 bases to trimming and J lost 3 bases, with 12 bases between them. Per germline, CDR1 LGHNA and CDR2 YNFKEQ. As DNA, the CDR3 is TGTGCCAGCAGCCACATTAAGACAAACTACGAGCAGTACTTC. This sequence encodes CASSHIKTNYEQYF.

This chain connects TRBV3-1 (or the pseudogene TRBV3-2) to TRBJ2-5, with 12 bases that match TRBD2. Germline V gene data show CDR1 as LGHDT and CDR2 as YNNKEL (reference sequence). The CDR3 spans 16 residues. Trimming cost V 8 bases and J 4 bases; bases outside gene matches: 11. The CDR3 coding sequence is TGTGCCAGCCAACGTCTTGAGACTAGCGGGAGAGAGACCCAGTACTTC. Its protein is CASQRLETSGRETQYF.

This clone was seen a single time. J is TRBJ1-1 and V is TRBV9, with unresolved D. Germline loops: CDR1 SGDLS, CDR2 YYNGEE. The CDR3 sequence is 13 residues long. With 2 bases removed from V and 2 bases from J, the gap between germline ends came to 7 bases. The CDR3 loop is CASSVGENTEAFF. CDR3 bases: TGTGCCAGCAGCGTGGGAGAAAACACTGAAGCTTTCTTT.

The chain has TRBV13 and TRBJ1-6; D gene unclear. The CDR3 extends over 14 amino acids. V lost 5 bases, J lost 8 bases, and 13 bases lay in between. Germline V lookup: CDR1 PRHDT, CDR2 FYEKMQ (reference sequence). CDR3 protein: CASSPTSSHSPLHF. The CDR3 region has the DNA TGTGCCAGCAGCCCTACCTCTTCCCATTCACCCCTCCACTTT. Supplemented by reference TRBV13 and TRBJ1-6, the full variable domain reads AAGVIQSPRHLIKEKRETATLKCYPIPRHDTVYWYQQGPGQDPQFLISFYEKMQSDKGSIPDRFSAQQFSDYHSELNMSSLELGDSALYFCASSPTSSHSPLHFGNGTRLTVT.